This T cell receptor (beta chain) emerged from a study of a mutant IDH1 vaccine in newly diagnosed glioma (dated by TCRdb to about 2021). Turning to the overall study: Vaccination started 4-6 weeks after radiotherapy alone, or was given together with temozolomide cycles in the groups whose treatment included chemotherapy. Visit V12 was the week-35 safety follow-up and visit V13 was the week-47 end of study. Of the approximately 30 treated patients, about 62% were male and roughly 38% were female, and a mean age of 40.4 years was recorded. Prior to enrollment, standard therapy consisting of radiotherapy alone, temozolomide alone, or radiochemotherapy with temozolomide had been administered to patients, with the combination being received by most patients. For exploratory analyses, approximately 25 treated patients had longitudinal TCRB deep sequencing done wherever samples were available. Peripheral blood was drawn at six visits: V03 (baseline), V05, V07, V10, V12 and V13. The study at large found these results: It was noted by the authors that analyses of patient blood samples could not be reproduced owing to sample limitations. Selection of PBMC samples for TCRB deep sequencing was based on availability. Pseudoprogression seemed to be unrelated to changes in the top peripheral T cell clonotypes found by TCRB sequencing. Across multiple MHC alleles, vaccine-induced immune responses were seen in around 94% of patients.

For CDR1 and CDR2, the germline V gene lists MNHEY and SVGAGI. Between the V and J ends, shortened by 0 bases and 5 bases respectively, the junction contains 10 bases. The CDR3 contains 15 residues, cysteine and phenylalanine counted. CDR3 DNA only is kept here, 45 bases in frame from base 1. Concerning this clone: The antigen it binds to is not known. The input lacks base qualities; no much larger clone sits a single base away.

In light of the paper, this sample's time point label describes: week 47, end of study. A 20-mer mutant IDH1 peptide at 300 micrograms in Montanide made up each vaccine dose, which was injected subcutaneously together with topical imiquimod. Across visits V03 through V10, patients got a total of eight vaccinations, given in weeks 1, 3, 5, 7, 11, 15, 19 and 23. Donors had newly diagnosed WHO grade 3 or 4 IDH1-mutant astrocytomas with loss of nuclear ATRX. The samples were drawn from NOA16, a multicentre, single-arm, open-label phase I trial in Germany that tested a mutant IDH1 peptide vaccine in humans for the first time. Genomic DNA for TCRB sequencing was isolated from EDTA blood with the DNeasy Blood and Tissue Kit. Library prep was done by the immunoSEQ multiplex PCR assay. Following the manufacturer's protocol, the hsTCRB Kit was used to amplify rearranged TCR beta chain sequences. An Illumina MiSeq was used to sequence the TCRB libraries. The published analysis was carried out like this. Demultiplexing, trimming and gene mapping were performed with the kit vendor's proprietary platform. TCRdb carries this immuneACCESS record with in-frame sequences only. Its versions omit some clonotypes, under half of them owing to an unresolved V gene in the studies checked, with the rest unexplained. For V, J and clone size, that table is used; D and trimming come from the DNA. For this sample there are 30,000 to 35,000 clones; 89% appear just once. The biggest ten clones account for about 2% of the sample.

This receptor was identified in a man aged 35 to 55 with glioma. The receptor chain draws on TRBV6-5 and TRBJ2-2, with the D gene not clear enough to name. Sequenced material: PBMCs, taken from a glioma patient whose treatment included an IDH1 peptide vaccine. In nucleotide form, the sequence is TGTGCCAGCAGTTACTCGGGCAGGAGAACCGGGGAGCTGTTTTTT. This codes for CASSYSGRRTGELFF.